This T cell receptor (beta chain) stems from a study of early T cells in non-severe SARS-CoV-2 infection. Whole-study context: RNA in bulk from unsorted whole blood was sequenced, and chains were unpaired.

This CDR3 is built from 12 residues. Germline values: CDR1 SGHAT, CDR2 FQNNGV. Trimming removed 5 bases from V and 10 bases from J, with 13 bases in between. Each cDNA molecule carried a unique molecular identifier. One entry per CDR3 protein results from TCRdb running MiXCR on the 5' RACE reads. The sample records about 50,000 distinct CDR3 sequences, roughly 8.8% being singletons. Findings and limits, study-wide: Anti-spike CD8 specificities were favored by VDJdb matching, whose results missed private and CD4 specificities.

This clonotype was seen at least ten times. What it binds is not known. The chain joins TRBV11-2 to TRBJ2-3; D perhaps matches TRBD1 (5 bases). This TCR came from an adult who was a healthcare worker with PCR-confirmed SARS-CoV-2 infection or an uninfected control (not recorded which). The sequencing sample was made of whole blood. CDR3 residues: CASSQGGSPQYF. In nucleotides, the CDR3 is TGTGCCAGCAGCCAGGGCGGAAGCCCGCAGTATTTT.